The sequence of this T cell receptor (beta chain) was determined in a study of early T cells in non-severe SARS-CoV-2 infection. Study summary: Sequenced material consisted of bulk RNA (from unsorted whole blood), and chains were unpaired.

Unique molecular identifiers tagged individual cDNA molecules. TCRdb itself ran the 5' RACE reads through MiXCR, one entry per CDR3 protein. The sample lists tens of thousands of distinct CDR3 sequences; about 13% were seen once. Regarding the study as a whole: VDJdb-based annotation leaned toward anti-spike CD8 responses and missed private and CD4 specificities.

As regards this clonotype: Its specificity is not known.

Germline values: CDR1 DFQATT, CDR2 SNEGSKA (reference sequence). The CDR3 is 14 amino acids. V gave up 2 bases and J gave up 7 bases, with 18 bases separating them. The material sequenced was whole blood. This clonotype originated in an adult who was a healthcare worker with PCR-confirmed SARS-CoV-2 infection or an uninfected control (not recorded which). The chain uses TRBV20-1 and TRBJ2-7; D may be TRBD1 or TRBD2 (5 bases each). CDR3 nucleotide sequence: TGCAGTGCTAGAAACACTAGGGACCTTTGGGAGCAGTACTTC. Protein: CSARNTRDLWEQYF.